The clone carrying this T cell receptor (beta chain) has just a few counts. Antigen unknown. Data came from immunoSEQ multiplex PCR; TCRdb stores just in-frame clones and leaves some out. The table lists about 72,000 clones, roughly 80% of them singletons. The record originates from a study of vaccination effects on CD4 cells after COVID-19. Cells that had been cultured for less than 13 days were the source of isolated CD4+ T cells. Study observations and caveats: Infection- and vaccine-induced clones contracted markedly late after vaccination. In vaccinees who were healthy, merely 1 out of 255 vaccine-induced clones cross-reacted with common cold coronaviruses.

The material sequenced was CD4+ T cells from PBMCs cultured without peptide, taken before COVID-19 vaccination. The TCR comes from a human donor who received a COVID-19 vaccine.

The CDR3 sequence: CATSRGGQGGTFF. The CDR3 DNA reads TGTGCCACCAGCAGAGGGGGACAGGGAGGGACTTTCTTT. The chain combines TRBV15 with TRBJ1-1; 9 positions agree with TRBD1. The CDR3 sequence is 13 residues long. Germline V gene lookup returns CDR1 LNHNV and CDR2 YYDKDF (reference sequence). The V segment lost 1 base and the J segment 12 bases; nucleotides outside the gene matches: 6.